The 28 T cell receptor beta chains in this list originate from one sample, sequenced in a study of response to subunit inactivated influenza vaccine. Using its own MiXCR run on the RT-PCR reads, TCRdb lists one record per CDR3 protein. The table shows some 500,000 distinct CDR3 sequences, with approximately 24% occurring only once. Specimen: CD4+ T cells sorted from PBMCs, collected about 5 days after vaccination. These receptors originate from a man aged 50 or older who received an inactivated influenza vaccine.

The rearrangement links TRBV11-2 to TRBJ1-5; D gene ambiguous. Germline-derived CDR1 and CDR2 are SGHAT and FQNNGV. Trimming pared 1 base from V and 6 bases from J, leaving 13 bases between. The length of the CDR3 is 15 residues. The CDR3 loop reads CASSLAGLAAQPQHF. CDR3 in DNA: TGTGCCAGCAGCTTAGCGGGGTTAGCTGCTCAGCCCCAGCATTTT.

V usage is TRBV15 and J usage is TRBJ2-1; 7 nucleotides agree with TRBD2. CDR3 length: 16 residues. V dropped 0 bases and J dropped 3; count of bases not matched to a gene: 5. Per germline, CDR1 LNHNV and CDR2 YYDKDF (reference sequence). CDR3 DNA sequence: TGTGCCACCAGCAGAGAGGCGGGAGAGGGCTACAATGAGCAGTTCTTC. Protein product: CATSREAGEGYNEQFF.

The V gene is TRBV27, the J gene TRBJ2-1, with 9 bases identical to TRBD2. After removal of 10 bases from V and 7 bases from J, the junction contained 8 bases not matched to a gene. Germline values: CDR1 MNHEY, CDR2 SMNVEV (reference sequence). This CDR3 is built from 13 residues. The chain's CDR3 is CATRAGGGNEQFF. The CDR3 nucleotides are TGTGCCACCCGAGCGGGAGGTGGAAATGAGCAGTTCTTC.

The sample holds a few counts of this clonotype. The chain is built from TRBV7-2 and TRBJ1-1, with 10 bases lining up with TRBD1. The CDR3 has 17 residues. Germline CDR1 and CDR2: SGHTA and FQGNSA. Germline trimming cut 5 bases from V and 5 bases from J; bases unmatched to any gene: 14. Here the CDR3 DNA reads TGTGCCAGCAGCCTGGGACAGGGGAGTTTCGAGCTGACTGAAGCTTTCTTT. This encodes CASSLGQGSFELTEAFF.

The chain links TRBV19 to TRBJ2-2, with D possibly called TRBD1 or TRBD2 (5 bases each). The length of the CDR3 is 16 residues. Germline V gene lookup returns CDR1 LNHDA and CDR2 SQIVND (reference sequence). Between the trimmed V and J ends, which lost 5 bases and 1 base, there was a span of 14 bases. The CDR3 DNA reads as TGTGCCAGTAGTCCCCTGGGACGGCTGAACACCGGGGAGCTGTTTTTT. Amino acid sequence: CASSPLGRLNTGELFF.

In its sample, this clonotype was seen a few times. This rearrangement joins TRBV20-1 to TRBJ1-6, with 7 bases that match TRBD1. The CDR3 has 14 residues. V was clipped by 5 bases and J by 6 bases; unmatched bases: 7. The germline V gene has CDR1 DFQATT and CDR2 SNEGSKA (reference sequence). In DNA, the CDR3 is TGCAGTGCTCAGGGGACAGTACCTAATTCACCCCTCCACTTT. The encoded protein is CSAQGTVPNSPLHF.

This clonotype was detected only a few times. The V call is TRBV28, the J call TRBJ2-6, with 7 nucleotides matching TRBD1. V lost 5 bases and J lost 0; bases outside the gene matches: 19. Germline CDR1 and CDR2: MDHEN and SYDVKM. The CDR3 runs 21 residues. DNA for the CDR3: TGTGCCAGCAGTCTACAAGACAGGGATAGCCCTCCCGACTCTGGGGCCAACGTCCTGACTTTC. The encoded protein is CASSLQDRDSPPDSGANVLTF.

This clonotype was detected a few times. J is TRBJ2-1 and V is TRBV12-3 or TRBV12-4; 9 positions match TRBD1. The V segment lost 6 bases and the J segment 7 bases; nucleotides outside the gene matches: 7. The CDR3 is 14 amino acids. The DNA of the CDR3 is TGTGCCAGCAGCGGGACAGGGATTCGTAATGAGCAGTTCTTC. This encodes CASSGTGIRNEQFF.

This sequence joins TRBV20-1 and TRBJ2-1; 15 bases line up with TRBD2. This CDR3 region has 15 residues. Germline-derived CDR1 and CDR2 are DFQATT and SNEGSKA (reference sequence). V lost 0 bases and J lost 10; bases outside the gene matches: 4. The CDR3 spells CSARDGGLAGGEQFF. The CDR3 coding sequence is TGCAGTGCTAGAGATGGGGGACTAGCGGGAGGCGAGCAGTTCTTC.

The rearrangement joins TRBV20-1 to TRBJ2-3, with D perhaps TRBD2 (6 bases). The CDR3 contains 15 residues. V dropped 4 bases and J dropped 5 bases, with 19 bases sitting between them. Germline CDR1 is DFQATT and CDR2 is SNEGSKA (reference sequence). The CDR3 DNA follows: TGCAGTGCTATGCTCGGGAGTTGGGTGCAAGATACGCAGTATTTT. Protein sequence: CSAMLGSWVQDTQYF.

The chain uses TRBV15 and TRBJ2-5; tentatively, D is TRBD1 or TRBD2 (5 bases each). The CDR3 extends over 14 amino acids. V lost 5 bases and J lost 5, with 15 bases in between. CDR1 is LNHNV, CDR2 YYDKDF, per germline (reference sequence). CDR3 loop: CATSPLGEWETQYF. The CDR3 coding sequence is TGTGCCACCAGCCCCTTGGGGGAATGGGAGACCCAGTACTTC. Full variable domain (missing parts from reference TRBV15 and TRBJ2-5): DAMVIQNPRYQVTQFGKPVTLSCSQTLNHNVMYWYQQKSSQAPKLLFHYYDKDFNNEADTPDNFQSRRPNTSFCFLDIRSPGLGDTAMYLCATSPLGEWETQYFGPGTRLLVL.

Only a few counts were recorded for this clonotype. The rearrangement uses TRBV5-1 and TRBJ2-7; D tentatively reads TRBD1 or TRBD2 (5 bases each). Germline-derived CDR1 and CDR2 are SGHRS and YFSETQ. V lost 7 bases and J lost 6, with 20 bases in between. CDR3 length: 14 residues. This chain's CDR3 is CASALGAIRVEQYF. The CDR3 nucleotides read TGCGCCAGCGCCCTCGGGGCCATAAGAGTCGAGCAGTACTTC.

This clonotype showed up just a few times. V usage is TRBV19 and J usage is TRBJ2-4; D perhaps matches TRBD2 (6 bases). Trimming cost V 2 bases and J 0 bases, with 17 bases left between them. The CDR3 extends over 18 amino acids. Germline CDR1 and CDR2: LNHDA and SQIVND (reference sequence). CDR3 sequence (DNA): TGTGCCAGTAGTATATTCTCCGCGCGGGAATCAGCCAAAAACATTCAGTACTTC. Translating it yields CASSIFSARESAKNIQYF.

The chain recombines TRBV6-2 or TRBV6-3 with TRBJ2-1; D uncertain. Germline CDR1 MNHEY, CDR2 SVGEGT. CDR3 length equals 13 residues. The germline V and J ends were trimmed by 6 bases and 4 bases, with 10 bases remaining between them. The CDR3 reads CASRTDGYNEQFF. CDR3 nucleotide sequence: TGTGCCAGCAGGACGGACGGTTACAATGAGCAGTTCTTC.

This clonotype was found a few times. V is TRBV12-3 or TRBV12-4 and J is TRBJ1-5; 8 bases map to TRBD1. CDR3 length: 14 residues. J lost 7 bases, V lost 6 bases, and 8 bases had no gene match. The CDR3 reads CASSTGTGRQPQHF. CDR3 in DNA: TGTGCCAGCAGCACCGGGACAGGTAGACAGCCCCAGCATTTT.

The CDR3 spells CSARDQGLAGVIDTQYF. The CDR3 nucleotides are TGCAGTGCTAGAGATCAGGGACTAGCGGGAGTAATAGATACGCAGTATTTT. The chain employs TRBV20-1 and TRBJ2-3; 14 bases are shared with TRBD2. Germline lookup yields CDR1 DFQATT and CDR2 SNEGSKA (reference sequence). The CDR3 contains 17 residues. V shed 0 bases and J 5 bases; nucleotides not matched to a gene: 7.

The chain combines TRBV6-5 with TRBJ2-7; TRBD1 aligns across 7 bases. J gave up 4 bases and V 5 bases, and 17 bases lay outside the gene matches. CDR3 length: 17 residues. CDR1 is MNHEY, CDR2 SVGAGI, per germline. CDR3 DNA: TGTGCCAGCAGTCGCTCGTCACCCCGGACAGGACCTTACGAGCAGTACTTC. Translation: CASSRSSPRTGPYEQYF.

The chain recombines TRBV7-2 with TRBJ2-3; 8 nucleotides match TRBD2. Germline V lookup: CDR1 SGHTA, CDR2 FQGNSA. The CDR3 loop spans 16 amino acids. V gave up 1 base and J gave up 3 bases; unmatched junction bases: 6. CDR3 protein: CASSLVSGKGTDTQYF. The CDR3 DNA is TGTGCCAGCAGCTTAGTTAGCGGGAAGGGAACAGATACGCAGTATTTT. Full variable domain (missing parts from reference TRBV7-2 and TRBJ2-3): GAGVSQSPSNKVTEKGKDVELRCDPISGHTALYWYRQSLGQGLEFLIYFQGNSAPDKSGLPSDRFSAERTGGSVSTLTIQRTQQEDSAVYLCASSLVSGKGTDTQYFGPGTRLTVL.

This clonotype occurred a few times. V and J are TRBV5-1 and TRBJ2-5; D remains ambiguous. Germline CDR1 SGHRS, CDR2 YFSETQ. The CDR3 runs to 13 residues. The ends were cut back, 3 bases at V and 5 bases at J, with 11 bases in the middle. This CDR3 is CASSSDLRETQYF. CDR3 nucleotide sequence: TGCGCCAGCAGCTCTGACTTGAGGGAGACCCAGTACTTC.

The CDR3 DNA follows: TGTGCCAGCAGCGCCAGGCGGAGCGGGAGGGCGGGTGTGGAGACCCAGTACTTC. This gives the protein CASSARRSGRAGVETQYF. The V gene is TRBV6-1, the J gene TRBJ2-5; 10 nucleotides line up with TRBD2. This CDR3 spans 18 amino acids. The germline CDR1 and CDR2 sequences are MNHNS and SASEGT. V gave up 6 bases and J gave up 5 bases; unmatched junction bases: 18.

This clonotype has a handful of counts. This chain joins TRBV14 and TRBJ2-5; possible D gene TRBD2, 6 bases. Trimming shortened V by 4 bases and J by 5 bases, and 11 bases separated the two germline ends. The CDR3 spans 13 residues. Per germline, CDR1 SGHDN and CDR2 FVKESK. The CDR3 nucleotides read TGTGCCAGCAGCCGGGACTTGCGGGAGACCCAGTACTTC. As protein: CASSRDLRETQYF.

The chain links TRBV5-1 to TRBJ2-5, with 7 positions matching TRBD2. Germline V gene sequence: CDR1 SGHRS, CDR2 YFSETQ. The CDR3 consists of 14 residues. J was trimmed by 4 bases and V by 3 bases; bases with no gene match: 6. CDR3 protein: CASSSGRGLETQYF. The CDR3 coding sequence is TGCGCCAGCAGCTCGGGGAGGGGTTTAGAGACCCAGTACTTC.

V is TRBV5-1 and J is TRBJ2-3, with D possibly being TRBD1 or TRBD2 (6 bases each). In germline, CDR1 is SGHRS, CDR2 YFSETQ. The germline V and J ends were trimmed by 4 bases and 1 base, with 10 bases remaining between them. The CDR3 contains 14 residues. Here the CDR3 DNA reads TGCGCCAGCAGCAACGGGGGCGGCACAGATACGCAGTATTTT. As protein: CASSNGGGTDTQYF. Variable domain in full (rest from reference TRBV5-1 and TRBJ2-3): KAGVTQTPRYLIKTRGQQVTLSCSPISGHRSVSWYQQTPGQGLQFLFEYFSETQRNKGNFPGRFSGRQFSNSRSEMNVSTLELGDSALYLCASSNGGGTDTQYFGPGTRLTVL.

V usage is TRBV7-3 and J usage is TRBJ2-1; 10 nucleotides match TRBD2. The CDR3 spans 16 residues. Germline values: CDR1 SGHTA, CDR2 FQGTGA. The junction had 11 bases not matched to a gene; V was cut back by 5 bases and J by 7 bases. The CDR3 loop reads CASSLQPPGLANEQFF. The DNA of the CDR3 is TGTGCCAGCAGCCTCCAGCCCCCGGGACTAGCGAATGAGCAGTTCTTC.

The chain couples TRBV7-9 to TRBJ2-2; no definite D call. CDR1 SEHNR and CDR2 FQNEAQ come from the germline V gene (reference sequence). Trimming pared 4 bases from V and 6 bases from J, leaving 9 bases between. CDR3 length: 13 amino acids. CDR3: CASSSSTSGELFF. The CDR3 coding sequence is TGTGCCAGCAGCTCATCCACGTCCGGGGAGCTGTTTTTT.

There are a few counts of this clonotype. The CDR3, as DNA: TGTGCCGCCCACCGCCCCGGGTTGGAGACCCAGTACTTC. Translation: CAAHRPGLETQYF. The chain is built from TRBV28 and TRBJ2-5, with D uncertain. The CDR3 loop spans 13 amino acids. CDR1 is MDHEN and CDR2 is SYDVKM in the germline V gene. The V end lost 11 bases, the J end lost 5 bases, and 18 bases lay between the germline ends.

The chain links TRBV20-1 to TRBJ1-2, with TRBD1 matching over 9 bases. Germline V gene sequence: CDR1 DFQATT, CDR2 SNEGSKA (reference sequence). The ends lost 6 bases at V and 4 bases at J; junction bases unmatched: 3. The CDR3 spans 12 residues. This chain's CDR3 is CSATGGTYGYTF. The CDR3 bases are TGCAGTGCAACAGGGGGCACCTATGGCTACACCTTC.

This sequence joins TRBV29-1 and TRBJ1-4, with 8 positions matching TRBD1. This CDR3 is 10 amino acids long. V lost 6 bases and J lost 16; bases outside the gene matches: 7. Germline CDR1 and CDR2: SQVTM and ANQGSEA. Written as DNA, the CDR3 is TGCAGCGTCGACCGGGACAGGAAGTTTTTT. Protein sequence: CSVDRDRKFF.